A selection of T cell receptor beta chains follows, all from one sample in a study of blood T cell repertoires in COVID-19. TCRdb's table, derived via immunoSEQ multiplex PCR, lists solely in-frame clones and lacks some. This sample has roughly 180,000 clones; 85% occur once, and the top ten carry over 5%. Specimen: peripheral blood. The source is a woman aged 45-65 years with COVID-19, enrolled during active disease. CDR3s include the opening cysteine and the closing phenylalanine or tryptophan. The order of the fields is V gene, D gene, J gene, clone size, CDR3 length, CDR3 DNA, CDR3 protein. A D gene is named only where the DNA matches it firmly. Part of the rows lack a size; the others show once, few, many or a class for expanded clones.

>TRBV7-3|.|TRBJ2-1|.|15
TGTGCCAGCAGCTCTAAATATAGCTCCTACAATGAGCAGTTCTTC
CASSSKYSSYNEQFF
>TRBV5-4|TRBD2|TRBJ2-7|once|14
TGTGCCAGCAGCTTGGTCGGGGGGGACTACGAGCAGTACTTC
CASSLVGGDYEQYF
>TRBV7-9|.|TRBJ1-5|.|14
TGTGCCAGCAGCTTAGTGGGCGGGAATCAGCCCCAGCATTTT
CASSLVGGNQPQHF
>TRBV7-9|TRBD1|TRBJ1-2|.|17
TGTGCCAGCAGCAGACCGGGACAGCCCACTACTAACTATGGCTACACCTTC
CASSRPGQPTTNYGYTF
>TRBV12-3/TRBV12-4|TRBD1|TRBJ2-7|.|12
TGTGCCAGCAGTATGGACAGGGTCGAGCAGTACTTC
CASSMDRVEQYF
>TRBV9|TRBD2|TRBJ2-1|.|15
TGTGCCAGCAACCGGGGAGGGACTACCTACTATGAGCAGTTCTTC
CASNRGGTTYYEQFF
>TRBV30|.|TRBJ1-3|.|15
TGTGCCTGGAGTGTCGGGTCCAACTCTGGAAACACCATATATTTT
CAWSVGSNSGNTIYF
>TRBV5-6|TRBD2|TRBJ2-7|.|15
TGTGCCAGCAGCGCTGATAGCGGGGGGGCCTACGAGCAGTACTTC
CASSADSGGAYEQYF
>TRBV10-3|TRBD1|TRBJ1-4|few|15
TGTGCCATCAGTGATTCCGGGACAGGGAATGAAAAACTGTTTTTT
CAISDSGTGNEKLFF
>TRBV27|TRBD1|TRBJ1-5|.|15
TGTGCCAGCAGTTCGGGGACAGGGGGCTCTCAGCCCCAGCATTTT
CASSSGTGGSQPQHF
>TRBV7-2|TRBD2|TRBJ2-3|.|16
TGTGCCAGCAGCTTGGGACTAGCGGGAGCTACAGATACGCAGTATTTT
CASSLGLAGATDTQYF
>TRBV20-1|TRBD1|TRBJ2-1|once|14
TGCAGTGCTAGTGGGACAGGGTCCTACAATGAGCAGTTCTTC
CSASGTGSYNEQFF
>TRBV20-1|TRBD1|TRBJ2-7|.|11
TGCAGTGCTTGCAGGGGGTACGAGCAGTACTTC
CSACRGYEQYF
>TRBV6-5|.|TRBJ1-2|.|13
TGTGCCAGCAGGCCTCCGGGGTACTATGGCTACACCTTC
CASRPPGYYGYTF
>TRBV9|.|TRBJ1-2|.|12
TGTGCCAGCAGCCCCGAAACTTATGGCTACACCTTC
CASSPETYGYTF
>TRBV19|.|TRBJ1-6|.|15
TGTGCCAGTAGTATAAAGGCGCAGGCTAATTCACCCCTCCACTTT
CASSIKAQANSPLHF
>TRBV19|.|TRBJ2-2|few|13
TGTGCCAGTAGTATAGCGGGTGCCGGGGAGCTGTTTTTT
CASSIAGAGELFF
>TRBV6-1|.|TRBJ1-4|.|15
TGTGCCAGCAGTGAATATCAGGGAACTAATGAAAAACTGTTTTTT
CASSEYQGTNEKLFF
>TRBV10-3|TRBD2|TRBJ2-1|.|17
TGTGCCATCAGTGAGGAGTTAGCGGGGGTATCCTACAATGAGCAGTTCTTC
CAISEELAGVSYNEQFF
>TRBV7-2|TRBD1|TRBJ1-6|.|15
TGTGCCAGCAGCTCCCTCCAGGGGGCTTCTTCACCCCTCCACTTT
CASSSLQGASSPLHF
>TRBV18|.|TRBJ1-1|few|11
TGTGCCAGCTCACCAGAGTCTGAAGCTTTCTTT
CASSPESEAFF
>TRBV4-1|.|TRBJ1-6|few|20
TGCGCCAGCAGCCAAACGCCCAATACTCCTAAGAGCTCCTATAATTCACCCCTCCACTTT
CASSQTPNTPKSSYNSPLHF
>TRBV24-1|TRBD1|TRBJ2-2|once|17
TGTGCCACCAGTGATCGCGACAGGGGGCTAGGCACCGGGGAGCTGTTTTTT
CATSDRDRGLGTGELFF
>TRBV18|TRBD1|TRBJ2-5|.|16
TGTGCCAGCTCACCTGGGGGGACAGGTGGGCAAGAGACCCAGTACTTC
CASSPGGTGGQETQYF
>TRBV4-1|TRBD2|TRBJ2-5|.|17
TGCGCCAGCAGCCGCCGACTCGGGACTAGCGGCCAAGAGACCCAGTACTTC
CASSRRLGTSGQETQYF
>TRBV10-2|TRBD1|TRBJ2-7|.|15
TGCGCCAGTATGGGCATTGGGGACAGCTCCTACGAGCAGTACTTC
CASMGIGDSSYEQYF
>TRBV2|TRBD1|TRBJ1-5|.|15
TGTGCCAGCAGTGGACAGGGGGGCAGGGATCAGCCCCAGCATTTT
CASSGQGGRDQPQHF
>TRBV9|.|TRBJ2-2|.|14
TGTGCCAGCAGCGTAGTCCAGGGAACCGGGGAGCTGTTTTTT
CASSVVQGTGELFF